Shown below are 19 T cell receptor beta chains from a single sample sequenced in a study of blood T cell repertoires in COVID-19. TCRdb's copy holds only in-frame clones and misses some; the assay was immunoSEQ multiplex PCR. The data show 65,000 or so clones, 65% to 85% seen once. Sequenced material: peripheral blood. All receptors come from a man aged 25 to 40 with COVID-19, enrolled during active disease.

CDR3 DNA: TGTGCCAGTTCGCTCGGCCAGGGGGCCTACACCTTC. It codes for CASSLGQGAYTF. The chain couples TRBV28 to TRBJ1-2; 8 nucleotides match TRBD1. Germline V gene data show CDR1 as MDHEN and CDR2 as SYDVKM. Trimming cost V 9 bases and J 10 bases; bases outside gene matches: 10. The CDR3 loop spans 12 amino acids.

The chain recombines TRBV3-1 (or the pseudogene TRBV3-2) with TRBJ1-5; a possible D gene is TRBD1 (5 bases). The length of the CDR3 is 14 residues. The germline V gene has CDR1 LGHDT and CDR2 YNNKEL (reference sequence). The V end was cut by 4 bases, the J end by 2 bases, with 9 bases between. DNA of the CDR3: TGTGCCAGCAGCCCCCAGACAGGCAATCAGCCCCAGCATTTT. It codes for CASSPQTGNQPQHF.

The chain has TRBV27 and TRBJ1-2; D unresolved. Germline lookup yields CDR1 MNHEY and CDR2 SMNVEV (reference sequence). The germline V and J ends were trimmed by 2 bases and 4 bases, with 11 bases remaining between them. This CDR3 comprises 14 residues. CDR3 coding DNA: TGTGCCAGCAGTTTAGGTGCACGGGGCTATGGCTACACCTTC. The encoded protein is CASSLGARGYGYTF.

Judged by abundance, this clone is medium-sized. The rearrangement links TRBV7-2 to TRBJ1-5; TRBD1 agrees at 7 bases. V was pared by 5 bases and J by 7 bases, with 14 bases of the junction left unmatched. Germline V gene data show CDR1 as SGHTA and CDR2 as FQGNSA. The CDR3 is made up of 16 amino acids. CDR3 residues: CASSGRLTGVGQPQHF. CDR3 in DNA: TGTGCCAGCAGCGGCCGATTAACAGGGGTCGGCCAGCCCCAGCATTTT.

The chain couples TRBV7-9 to TRBJ2-7, with D possibly matching TRBD2 (5 bases). There are 14 residues in the CDR3. The V and J ends lost 2 bases and 3 bases respectively, with 11 bases between them. Germline V gene data show CDR1 as SEHNR and CDR2 as FQNEAQ (reference sequence). The CDR3, as DNA: TGTGCCAGCAGCTTATCCGGGGAAAACTACGAGCAGTACTTC. Translation gives CASSLSGENYEQYF.

The V gene is TRBV6-5, the J gene TRBJ2-1, with TRBD1 identical over 9 bases. CDR3 length: 16 residues. CDR1 MNHEY and CDR2 SVGAGI come from the germline V gene. V dropped 2 bases and J dropped 9; count of bases not matched to a gene: 11. The DNA of the CDR3 is TGTGCCAGCAGTTACACCGGGACAGGGACAGGTGTTGAGCAGTTCTTC. Protein: CASSYTGTGTGVEQFF.

The chain uses TRBV29-1 and TRBJ1-2, with 9 bases that match TRBD1. The V gene's germline CDR1 is SQVTM and CDR2 ANQGSEA. The CDR3 runs to 12 residues. Germline trimming cut 5 bases from V and 8 bases from J; bases unmatched to any gene: 6. The CDR3 here is CSVIQGAVGYTF. CDR3 nucleotide sequence: TGCAGCGTTATACAGGGGGCAGTGGGCTACACCTTC.

V is TRBV5-6 and J is TRBJ1-5, with D tentatively TRBD1 (6 bases). CDR1 and CDR2 (germline): SGHDT, YYEEEE. With 3 bases removed from V and 6 bases from J, the gap between germline ends came to 10 bases. The CDR3 is 13 amino acids. The DNA of the CDR3 is TGTGCCAGCAGCTCTGGCAGGGGTCAGCCCCAGCATTTT. Protein sequence: CASSSGRGQPQHF. Drawing the rest from reference TRBV5-6 and TRBJ1-5, the complete variable domain is DAGVTQSPTHLIKTRGQQVTLRCSPKSGHDTVSWYQQALGQGPQFIFQYYEEEERQRGNFPDRFSGHQFPNYSSELNVNALLLGDSALYLCASSSGRGQPQHFGDGTRLSIL.

The rearrangement joins TRBV7-2 to TRBJ2-7; 7 bases match TRBD2. Trimming cost V 4 bases and J 1 base; bases outside gene matches: 13. The CDR3 has 17 residues. Germline lookup yields CDR1 SGHTA and CDR2 FQGNSA. CDR3 loop: CASSSRRGGRASYEQYF. The CDR3 nucleotides are TGTGCCAGCAGCTCGAGGCGGGGCGGGAGAGCTTCCTACGAGCAGTACTTC. The full variable domain, completed using reference TRBV7-2 and TRBJ2-7, is GAGVSQSPSNKVTEKGKDVELRCDPISGHTALYWYRQSLGQGLEFLIYFQGNSAPDKSGLPSDRFSAERTGGSVSTLTIQRTQQEDSAVYLCASSSRRGGRASYEQYFGPGTRLTVT.

The rearrangement joins TRBV27 to TRBJ2-1, with unresolved D. Germline values: CDR1 MNHEY, CDR2 SMNVEV (reference sequence). The CDR3 consists of 17 residues. Trimming shortened V by 0 bases and J by 0 bases, and 12 bases separated the two germline ends. For the CDR3, the DNA is TGTGCCAGCAGTTTATCATCGCTCCTGAGCTCCTACAATGAGCAGTTCTTC. This translates into CASSLSSLLSSYNEQFF.

J is TRBJ1-2 and V is TRBV19; a possible D gene is TRBD1 (5 bases). The V and J ends lost 0 bases and 2 bases respectively, with 10 bases between them. The CDR3 has 15 residues. The germline gives CDR1 LNHDA, CDR2 SQIVND (reference sequence). The CDR3 here is CASSIEAGANYGYTF. The CDR3 nucleotides are TGTGCCAGTAGTATAGAAGCTGGGGCGAACTATGGCTACACCTTC.

This clone was found a few times. The chain carries TRBV2 and TRBJ2-5, with 8 nucleotides matching TRBD2. The CDR3 is 17 residues long. Germline V gives CDR1 SNHLY, CDR2 FYNNEI. V lost 0 bases, J lost 3 bases, and 9 bases stayed unmatched. The DNA of the CDR3 is TGTGCCAGCAGTGAAGCGCTTTTAGCGGGGACTAAAGAGACCCAGTACTTC. Translating it yields CASSEALLAGTKETQYF.

The chain uses TRBV30 and TRBJ1-1; weak D call: TRBD1 (6 bases). The V end was cut by 5 bases, the J end by 1 base, with 11 bases between. The germline V gene encodes CDR1 GTSNPN and CDR2 SVGIG (reference sequence). The CDR3 is 13 amino acids. CDR3 residues: CAWDRTENTEAFF. The DNA for the CDR3 is TGTGCCTGGGATCGGACAGAGAACACTGAAGCTTTCTTT.

The chain recombines TRBV19 with TRBJ2-7, with 9 bases lining up with TRBD2. J lost 7 bases, V lost 9 bases, and 13 bases had no gene match. The CDR3 totals 14 residues. The germline CDR1 and CDR2 sequences are LNHDA and SQIVND (reference sequence). This CDR3 reads CASSGASGVREQYF. The DNA of the CDR3 is TGTGCCAGCTCCGGGGCTAGCGGGGTGAGGGAGCAGTACTTC.

J is TRBJ1-5 and V is TRBV23-1; unclear D gene. TRBV23-1 is identified as an open reading frame with a role that is uncertain. With 2 bases removed from V and 0 bases from J, the gap between germline ends came to 14 bases. The CDR3 covers 17 residues. The CDR3 nucleotides are TGCGCCAGCAGTCAAGTCGGTAAAGATTATAGCAATCAGCCCCAGCATTTT. This codes for CASSQVGKDYSNQPQHF.

The chain links TRBV14 to TRBJ2-5, with TRBD2 as a possible D gene (6 bases). Trimming took 1 base from V and 5 from J, leaving 17 bases between them. From germline, CDR1 is SGHDN and CDR2 FVKESK. CDR3 length equals 16 residues. CDR3 DNA: TGTGCCAGCAGCCAAGTTGCTGGGAGTGCGGGGGAGACCCAGTACTTC. This codes for CASSQVAGSAGETQYF.

The chain is built from TRBV25-1 and TRBJ2-7, with 7 bases lining up with TRBD2. The CDR3 consists of 17 residues. Germline V gene data show CDR1 as MGHDK and CDR2 as SYGVNS. With V trimmed by 4 bases and J by 0 bases, 12 bases remained unmatched. CDR3 protein: CASSGVDFGGSSYEQYF. The CDR3 nucleotides read TGTGCCAGCAGTGGGGTCGACTTTGGCGGGAGCTCCTACGAGCAGTACTTC.

The rearrangement joins TRBV2 to TRBJ2-5, with D possibly TRBD2 on 6 matching bases. V lost 5 bases and J 5 bases, leaving 12 bases between the germline ends. From germline, CDR1 is SNHLY and CDR2 FYNNEI. The CDR3 contains 13 residues. This CDR3 reads CASSRREGETQYF. The CDR3 DNA is TGTGCCAGCAGTAGGAGGGAAGGGGAGACCCAGTACTTC.

The chain uses TRBV19 and TRBJ1-2; D gene ambiguous. CDR3 size: 15 residues. Germline V gene lookup returns CDR1 LNHDA and CDR2 SQIVND (reference sequence). V lost 0 bases to trimming and J lost 2 bases, with 10 bases between them. This CDR3 reads CASSIEQLPNYGYTF. Written as DNA, the CDR3 is TGTGCCAGTAGTATAGAACAGTTGCCCAACTATGGCTACACCTTC. The whole variable domain, remainder taken from reference TRBV19 and TRBJ1-2, is DGGITQSPKYLFRKEGQNVTLSCEQNLNHDAMYWYRQDPGQGLRLIYYSQIVNDFQKGDIAEGYSVSREKKESFPLTVTSAQKNPTAFYLCASSIEQLPNYGYTFGSGTRLTVV.